This TCR beta chain was sequenced during a study of blood T cell repertoires in COVID-19. For the study at large: Material from acute and convalescent COVID-19 was sourced from the United States, Italy and Spain.

There are 15 residues in the CDR3. Germline V gene data show CDR1 as LNHDA and CDR2 as SQIVND (reference sequence). V lost 5 bases and J lost 3, with 14 bases in between. Only in-frame clones appear in the TCRdb table, and some are missing; sequencing was by immunoSEQ multiplex PCR. Of approximately 500,000 clones listed, about 89% are singletons. Enrolled during active infection, Seattle patients were then followed longitudinally. This clonotype was obtained from a woman between 50 and 59 years old with COVID-19, enrolled during active disease. This chain links TRBV19 with TRBJ2-4; TRBD2 might be the D (6 bases). Input material: peripheral blood. CDR3 amino acids: CASSPHLRDKNIQYF. In DNA form, the CDR3 reads TGTGCCAGTAGTCCTCACCTGCGGGACAAAAACATTCAGTACTTC.